These T cell receptor beta chains were read from a single sample in a study of T cell responses to AZD1222 COVID-19 vaccine. Data came from immunoSEQ multiplex PCR; TCRdb stores just in-frame clones and leaves some out. The sample yields 180,000 or so clones, around 90% seen once. The material sequenced was peripheral blood, taken 28 days after the second AZD1222 dose. These receptors originate from an adult who received the AZD1222 COVID-19 vaccine. The CDR3 runs from the conserved cysteine through the conserved F or W. The order of the fields is CDR3 DNA, CDR3 protein, J gene, clone size, D gene, V gene. The D gene is left open where the match is weak. Clone sizes are given selectively: once, few, many, or a class where the clone is expanded.

TGCGCCAGCAGCTTGCGACTAGCGGGAGGGCCTGGTGGTAACACCGGGGAGCTGTTTTTT	CASSLRLAGGPGGNTGELFF	TRBJ2-2	NA	TRBD2	TRBV5-1
TGTGCCAGCAGCTTAACCACCGCCGCTTGGGTCCACGAGCAGTACTTC	CASSLTTAAWVHEQYF	TRBJ2-7	NA	NA	TRBV13
TGTGCCACCGGGAGCCTCACAGGGGAGAGGGAAAAACTGTTTTTT	CATGSLTGEREKLFF	TRBJ1-4	NA	TRBD1	TRBV19
TGTGCCAGCAGCTCGGACAGTGAGGTGGGTCAGCCCCAGCATTTT	CASSSDSEVGQPQHF	TRBJ1-5	NA	NA	TRBV7-9
TGTGCCAGCAGCCAAATTATAGGTAGCGGGAGTGGAGAGACCCAGTACTTC	CASSQIIGSGSGETQYF	TRBJ2-5	NA	TRBD2	TRBV11-2
TGTGCCAGCAGCTTATCCGAAGTAGGGGACACTGAAGCTTTCTTT	CASSLSEVGDTEAFF	TRBJ1-1	NA	NA	TRBV13
TGTGCCAGCTCACCCGGGACAGCGACCTACGAGCAGTACTTC	CASSPGTATYEQYF	TRBJ2-7	NA	TRBD1	TRBV18
TGTGCCAGCAGCTTAGTTTTTGGTCAGCCCCAGCATTTT	CASSLVFGQPQHF	TRBJ1-5	NA	NA	TRBV7-9
TGTGCCAGCTCACGTTTCCTTGCTTTGGCAGACCCCAACGGGACCATATATTTT	CASSRFLALADPNGTIYF	TRBJ1-3	NA	NA	TRBV18
TGTGCCAGCAGTTCCACCGGGACAGGGCTCCACGAGCAGTACTTC	CASSSTGTGLHEQYF	TRBJ2-7	NA	TRBD1	TRBV6-5
TGTGCCAGCTCACCACCGAGTCAGGGCACAGATACGCAGTATTTT	CASSPPSQGTDTQYF	TRBJ2-3	NA	NA	TRBV18
TGTGCCAGCAGCTTAGAACCGGGACAGAACGCTGAAGCTTTCTTT	CASSLEPGQNAEAFF	TRBJ1-1	once	TRBD1	TRBV7-2
TGCGCCAGCAGCTTAACCGGGTTTCACACCACTGAAGCTTTCTTT	CASSLTGFHTTEAFF	TRBJ1-1	NA	NA	TRBV5-1
TGTGCCAGCAGGGATACAGGGGGCGGATTAAATGAAAAACTGTTTTTT	CASRDTGGGLNEKLFF	TRBJ1-4	NA	NA	TRBV21-1
TGTGCCAGCAGTGAATCATCCCCACCCTACAATGAGCAGTTCTTC	CASSESSPPYNEQFF	TRBJ2-1	NA	NA	TRBV28
TGTGCCAGCAGTCCAAGGGATGCAACTAATGAAAAACTGTTTTTT	CASSPRDATNEKLFF	TRBJ1-4	NA	NA	TRBV6-2/TRBV6-3
TGTGCCAGTATGAAGGGACAGGCCTACGAGCAGTACTTC	CASMKGQAYEQYF	TRBJ2-7	NA	TRBD1	TRBV28
TGTGCCAGCAGTGAAGATGGACGGAGCTATGGCTACACCTTC	CASSEDGRSYGYTF	TRBJ1-2	NA	NA	TRBV6-1
TGTGCCAGCAGTGAATCCGGGACAGGGGCCACCGGGGAGCTGTTTTTT	CASSESGTGATGELFF	TRBJ2-2	NA	TRBD1	TRBV25-1
TGTGCCAGCATAGGGGGAGGGGACACTGAAGCTTTCTTT	CASIGGGDTEAFF	TRBJ1-1	NA	NA	TRBV2
TGTGCCAGCAGCCCCGACCCGGGCACCGGGGAGCTGTTTTTT	CASSPDPGTGELFF	TRBJ2-2	NA	NA	TRBV7-8
TGTGCCAGCAGCACAACATCAGGAGCCAAAAACATTCAGTACTTC	CASSTTSGAKNIQYF	TRBJ2-4	NA	NA	TRBV3-1/TRBV3-2
TGTGCCAGCAGTCCGCCCCTAGCTCTCTCCTACGAGCAGTACTTC	CASSPPLALSYEQYF	TRBJ2-7	NA	NA	TRBV27
TGTGCCAGCAGTGAACAGGGGGCTAACTATGGCTACACCTTC	CASSEQGANYGYTF	TRBJ1-2	few	TRBD1	TRBV2